The entry below gives a single T cell receptor beta chain sequence along with its context. Its antigen is unknown. This sample was included in a study of cytomegalovirus exposure and HLA in healthy donors. The wider study: About 179 million T cells yielded 100 million or so unique TCR beta sequences in earlier analysis. General study points: The study put 160 or so TCR beta chains on its list as cytomegalovirus-associated. Analysis was carried out at a later point, and it linked a missense DCLRE1C variant to TCR beta V- and J-gene trimming. CMV antigen specificity of a few CMV-associated chains was confirmed in vitro.

Vbeta (60) and Jbeta (13) primers were used in the PCR. Measured with immunoSEQ multiplex PCR; TCRdb has only the in-frame clones, and not every one. The sample gives fewer than 200,000 clones, about 83% of which show up once; roughly 1.7% is in the top ten. The clonotype was recovered from a man aged 35 to 55 in good health and CMV-seropositive. Sequenced input: PBMCs.

This chain's CDR3 is CASSLAPGNTEAFF. The CDR3 DNA is TGTGCCAGCAGCTTAGCCCCAGGGAACACTGAAGCTTTCTTT. The chain carries TRBV7-9 and TRBJ1-1; D is unclear. The CDR3 has 14 residues. CDR1 is SEHNR and CDR2 is FQNEAQ in the germline V gene (reference sequence). V was trimmed by 0 bases and J by 1 base, leaving 6 bases between them.